The 24 T cell receptor beta chains in this list originate from one sample, sequenced in a study of early T cells in non-severe SARS-CoV-2 infection. TCRdb redid the calling of the 5' RACE reads with MiXCR, one entry per CDR3 protein. The sample lists just under 85,000 distinct CDR3 sequences, around 9.3% occurring once. Specimen: whole blood, collected at baseline. These receptors all stem from an adult who was a healthcare worker with PCR-confirmed SARS-CoV-2 infection or an uninfected control (not recorded which).

A few counts support this clonotype. The J gene is TRBJ2-1, the V gene TRBV11-2; D is perhaps TRBD2 (6 bases). CDR1 and CDR2 (germline): SGHAT, FQNNGV. CDR3 length equals 17 residues. V was shortened by 4 bases and J by 1 base, with 17 bases between the two germline ends. The CDR3 DNA follows: TGTGCCAGCAGCTCACAATCCGGGAGAGTTTCCTACAATGAGCAGTTCTTC. Protein: CASSSQSGRVSYNEQFF.

This clonotype has ten or more counts. The chain has TRBV27 and TRBJ1-5, with D perhaps matching TRBD1 (5 bases). The CDR3 loop spans 15 amino acids. The germline V and J ends were trimmed by 2 bases and 7 bases, with 15 bases remaining between them. Germline loops: CDR1 MNHEY, CDR2 SMNVEV (reference sequence). Written as DNA, the CDR3 is TGTGCCAGCAGTTTAAATGCAGGCGGGGGGCAGCCCCAGCATTTT. Protein product: CASSLNAGGGQPQHF.

This clonotype has more than one count but fewer than ten. CDR3 amino acids: CASRPPGTRRTSYEQYF. As DNA, the CDR3 is TGTGCCAGCAGACCCCCCGGGACACGAAGAACTTCCTACGAGCAGTACTTC. The chain joins TRBV6-1 to TRBJ2-7; tentative D call: TRBD1 (6 bases). This CDR3 is built from 17 residues. Germline V gives CDR1 MNHNS, CDR2 SASEGT. The V end lost 6 bases, the J end lost 1 base, and 22 bases lay between the germline ends.

The chain recombines TRBV11-1 with TRBJ2-7, with TRBD2 matching 14 bases. This CDR3 has 15 residues. Germline V gene sequence: CDR1 SGHAT, CDR2 FQDESV (reference sequence). Trimming at V came to 6 bases and at J to 4 bases, leaving 5 bases not matched to a gene. The CDR3 reads CASSRLAGGPYEQYF. In DNA, the CDR3 is TGTGCCAGCAGTCGACTAGCGGGAGGGCCTTACGAGCAGTACTTC.

The table lists this clonotype with a few counts. The genes are TRBV14 and TRBJ2-1, with D perhaps TRBD2 (6 bases). CDR1 is SGHDN, CDR2 FVKESK, per germline. V lost 11 bases and J 9 bases, leaving 11 bases between the germline ends. CDR3 size: 10 residues. CDR3 in amino acids: CASGGAEQFF. CDR3 DNA: TGTGCCTCCGGCGGGGCTGAGCAGTTCTTC.

The V gene is TRBV5-6, the J gene TRBJ2-3, with 10 nucleotides matching TRBD2. This CDR3 is built from 17 residues. CDR1 and CDR2 from the germline V gene are SGHDT and YYEEEE. V lost 0 bases, J lost 4 bases, and 8 bases stayed unmatched. Here the CDR3 reads CASSLAPLAGDPDTQYF. Here the CDR3 DNA reads TGTGCCAGCAGCTTGGCCCCTCTAGCGGGAGACCCAGATACGCAGTATTTT.

This clonotype was found many times. The chain joins TRBV27 to TRBJ2-7, with D possibly matching TRBD1 (5 bases). Germline CDR1 is MNHEY and CDR2 is SMNVEV (reference sequence). Trimming shortened V by 5 bases and J by 7 bases, and 24 bases separated the two germline ends. The CDR3 extends over 16 amino acids. Here the CDR3 reads CASSIDRGNNLWEQYF. The CDR3 coding sequence is TGTGCCAGCAGTATCGATAGGGGAAACAACCTCTGGGAGCAGTACTTC.

This clonotype has more than one count but fewer than ten. This rearrangement joins TRBV2 to TRBJ1-1; D possibly corresponds to TRBD1 (6 bases). Per the germline V gene, CDR1 is SNHLY and CDR2 is FYNNEI. The CDR3 is made up of 14 amino acids. V dropped 5 bases and J dropped 3 bases, with 13 bases sitting between them. This chain's CDR3 is CASSYRERDTEAFF. The CDR3 DNA reads as TGTGCCAGCAGTTACAGGGAAAGGGACACTGAAGCTTTCTTT.

Concerning this clonotype itself: The germline gene is not matched at one end of the junction; a read error may be the cause. V and J are TRBV5-4 and TRBJ1-4; tentatively, D is TRBD1 (6 bases). Germline CDR1 reads SGHNT; CDR2 reads YYREEE (reference sequence). CDR3 length equals 14 residues. The CDR3 is CSSSSGQYLEELFF. Here the CDR3 DNA reads TGTTCCAGCAGCTCCGGACAGTACCTTGAGGAACTGTTTTTT.

This chain uses TRBV30 with TRBJ1-6; weak D call: TRBD1 (5 bases). The CDR3 consists of 13 residues. Trimming shortened V by 2 bases and J by 10 bases, and 12 bases separated the two germline ends. Germline assignment: CDR1 GTSNPN and CDR2 SVGIG (reference sequence). The DNA of the CDR3 is TGTGCCTGGAGTCCCAGGGTATTCTCACCCCTCCACTTT. This gives the protein CAWSPRVFSPLHF.

This clonotype was counted a few times. The chain links TRBV28 to TRBJ2-2; TRBD2 agrees at 12 bases. The CDR3 loop spans 20 amino acids. V lost 7 bases and J lost 5; bases outside the gene matches: 20. Looked up from germline, CDR1 is MDHEN and CDR2 is SYDVKM. CDR3 amino acids: CASTLMTAHGLAGGTGELFF. The CDR3 DNA reads as TGTGCCAGCACCCTAATGACCGCCCATGGGCTAGCGGGAGGGACCGGGGAGCTGTTTTTT.

V usage is TRBV19 and J usage is TRBJ2-2; D is unclear. Trimming removed 9 bases from V and 6 bases from J, with 11 bases in between. Germline V gene lookup returns CDR1 LNHDA and CDR2 SQIVND (reference sequence). The CDR3 has 12 residues. This CDR3 is CASGWVAGELFF. DNA for the CDR3: TGTGCCAGCGGGTGGGTCGCCGGGGAGCTGTTTTTT.

This clonotype was counted a few times. This chain uses TRBV6-1 with TRBJ2-1; D uncertain. The CDR3 has 15 amino acids. Trimming removed 4 bases from V and 0 bases from J, with 10 bases in between. CDR1 and CDR2 (germline): MNHNS, SASEGT. CDR3 sequence (DNA): TGTGCCAGCAGTGTTGCGGTCAGCTCCTACAATGAGCAGTTCTTC. This codes for CASSVAVSSYNEQFF.

This clonotype was detected only a few times. V usage is TRBV24-1 and J usage is TRBJ2-1, with D perhaps TRBD1 or TRBD2 (6 bases each). V was trimmed by 4 bases and J by 9 bases, leaving 21 bases between them. The CDR3 consists of 16 residues. From germline, CDR1 is KGHDR and CDR2 SFDVKD. The CDR3 DNA reads as TGTGCCACCAGTGACCCACGAGGGGGGAGCCCTAGTGAGCAGTTCTTC. Its translation is CATSDPRGGSPSEQFF.

This clonotype appeared a few times. The chain couples TRBV7-2 to TRBJ2-1; tentatively, D is TRBD1 or TRBD2 (6 bases each). CDR1 is SGHTA and CDR2 is FQGNSA in the germline V gene. The ends were cut back, 5 bases at V and 8 bases at J, with 22 bases in the middle. CDR3 size: 16 residues. The CDR3 protein is CASSERWRDPGDEQFF. The CDR3 bases are TGTGCCAGCAGCGAGCGCTGGCGGGACCCAGGGGATGAGCAGTTCTTC. The full variable domain, its missing parts supplied by reference TRBV7-2 and TRBJ2-1, is GAGVSQSPSNKVTEKGKDVELRCDPISGHTALYWYRQSLGQGLEFLIYFQGNSAPDKSGLPSDRFSAERTGGSVSTLTIQRTQQEDSAVYLCASSERWRDPGDEQFFGPGTRLTVL.

The chain recombines TRBV9 with TRBJ1-2; D is unclear. The length of the CDR3 is 15 residues. V shed 0 bases and J shed 0 bases, with 9 bases lying between them. CDR1 is SGDLS and CDR2 is YYNGEE in the germline V gene. CDR3 sequence: CASSVGVGANYGYTF. DNA for the CDR3: TGTGCCAGCAGCGTAGGCGTCGGAGCTAACTATGGCTACACCTTC.

This clonotype has a count of ten or more. V usage is TRBV2 and J usage is TRBJ2-4; no firm D call. CDR3 size: 17 residues. With 3 bases removed from V and 1 base from J, the gap between germline ends came to 16 bases. Germline V gene sequence: CDR1 SNHLY, CDR2 FYNNEI. In nucleotides, the CDR3 is TGTGCCAGCAGTGAGTGGCACACCCCCCCCGCCAAAAACATTCAGTACTTC. It yields the protein CASSEWHTPPAKNIQYF.

This clonotype was detected a few times. The V gene is TRBV28, the J gene TRBJ2-7; D uncertain. Trimming shortened V by 5 bases and J by 2 bases, and 10 bases separated the two germline ends. The CDR3 length is 13 residues. The V gene's germline CDR1 is MDHEN and CDR2 SYDVKM. This CDR3 is CASSPSLPYEQYF. The CDR3, as DNA: TGTGCCAGCAGTCCCAGCCTCCCCTACGAGCAGTACTTC.

This clonotype was counted only a few times. The chain combines TRBV6-5 with TRBJ2-3, with 13 bases fitting TRBD2. CDR3 length: 14 residues. From germline, CDR1 is MNHEY and CDR2 SVGAGI. V was clipped by 5 bases and J by 5 bases; unmatched bases: 1. CDR3 nucleotides: TGTGCCAGCAGTGGACTAGCGGGAGTAGATACGCAGTATTTT. Translation gives CASSGLAGVDTQYF.

In its sample, this clonotype was seen many times. The chain links TRBV20-1 to TRBJ2-1, with TRBD2 matching 11 bases. Trimming at V came to 3 bases and at J to 4 bases, leaving 5 bases not matched to a gene. The CDR3 runs 15 residues. Germline V gives CDR1 DFQATT, CDR2 SNEGSKA (reference sequence). CDR3 in DNA: TGCAGTGCTAGGAAACTAGCGGGAGCATACAATGAGCAGTTCTTC. Translating it yields CSARKLAGAYNEQFF.

There are many counts of this clonotype. The CDR3 spells CASSQANPGQNTYEQYF. The CDR3 DNA follows: TGTGCCAGCAGCCAAGCGAACCCGGGACAGAATACCTACGAGCAGTACTTC. The rearrangement links TRBV3-1 to TRBJ2-7; 7 nucleotides line up with TRBD1. The CDR3 is 17 amino acids. The germline V gene has CDR1 LGHDT and CDR2 YNNKEL (reference sequence). The ends lost 1 base at V and 2 bases at J; junction bases unmatched: 11.

This clonotype was observed many times. The V call is TRBV28, the J call TRBJ2-1; D is unclear. Germline-derived CDR1 and CDR2 are MDHEN and SYDVKM. The V end was cut by 6 bases, the J end by 2 bases, with 14 bases between. The CDR3 length is 15 residues. CDR3: CASSPRELAYNEQFF. The CDR3 coding sequence is TGTGCCAGCAGCCCGAGAGAGCTAGCCTACAATGAGCAGTTCTTC. The complete variable domain, with remaining parts taken from reference TRBV28 and TRBJ2-1, reads DVKVTQSSRYLVKRTGEKVFLECVQDMDHENMFWYRQDPGLGLRLIYFSYDVKMKEKGDIPEGYSVSREKKERFSLILESASTNQTSMYLCASSPRELAYNEQFFGPGTRLTVL.

The rearrangement uses TRBV27 and TRBJ2-6; D might be TRBD1 (5 bases). Trimming shortened V by 3 bases and J by 3 bases, and 12 bases separated the two germline ends. This CDR3 is built from 16 residues. In germline, CDR1 is MNHEY, CDR2 SMNVEV (reference sequence). The CDR3 loop is CASSFRRADGANVLTF. The DNA of the CDR3 is TGTGCCAGCAGTTTTCGCAGGGCGGATGGGGCCAACGTCCTGACTTTC.

This clonotype was seen only a few times. One end of the junction does not line up with germline, which may come from a read error. The chain carries TRBV27 and TRBJ2-1; D assignment may be TRBD1 or TRBD2 (6 bases each). From germline, CDR1 is MNHEY and CDR2 SMNVEV (reference sequence). The CDR3 consists of 16 residues. The CDR3 reads CAGRGPDYFLGSFQFF. The DNA of the CDR3 is TGTGCCGGCAGGGGTCCGGACTACTTCCTGGGGAGCTTCCAGTTCTTC.